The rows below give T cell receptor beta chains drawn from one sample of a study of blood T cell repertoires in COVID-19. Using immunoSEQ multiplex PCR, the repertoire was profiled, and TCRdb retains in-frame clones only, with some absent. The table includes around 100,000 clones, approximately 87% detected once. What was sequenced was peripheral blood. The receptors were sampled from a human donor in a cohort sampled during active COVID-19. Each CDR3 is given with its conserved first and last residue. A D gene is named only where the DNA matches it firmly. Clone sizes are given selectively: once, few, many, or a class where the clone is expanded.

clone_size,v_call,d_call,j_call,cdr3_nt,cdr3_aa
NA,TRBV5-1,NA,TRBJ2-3,TGCGCCAGCAGCTCCCAGGGGGGAAGCACAGATACGCAGTATTTT,CASSSQGGSTDTQYF
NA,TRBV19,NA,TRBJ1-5,TGTGCCAGTAGTATTTCGCGGGACAGCAATCAGCCCCAGCATTTT,CASSISRDSNQPQHF
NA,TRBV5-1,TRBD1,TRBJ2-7,TGCGCCAGCAGCGGAGGACAGGCCCAATACGAGCAGTACTTC,CASSGGQAQYEQYF
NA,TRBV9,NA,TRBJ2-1,TGTGCCAGCAGCGTAGGGGGGGGGCCCTACAATGAGCAGTTCTTC,CASSVGGGPYNEQFF
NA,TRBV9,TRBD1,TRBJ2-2,TGTGCCAGCAGCGTAAGGACAGGGGGCCCCGGGGAGCTGTTTTTT,CASSVRTGGPGELFF
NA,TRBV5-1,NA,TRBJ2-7,TGCGCCAGCAGCTTGGGGGTAGGGGCAATCCACGAGCAGTACTTC,CASSLGVGAIHEQYF
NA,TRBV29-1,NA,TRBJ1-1,TGCAGCGTTGCTGTGGACATGCCAGCTTTCTTT,CSVAVDMPAFF
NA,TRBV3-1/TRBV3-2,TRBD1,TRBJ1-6,TGTGCCAGCAGCCACGGACAGGGAAATTCACCCCTCCACTTT,CASSHGQGNSPLHF
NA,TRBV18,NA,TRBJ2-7,TGTGCCAGCTCACGGGCGGGGACCTCCTACGAGCAGTACTTC,CASSRAGTSYEQYF
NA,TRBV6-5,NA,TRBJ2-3,TGTGCCAGCGGGGGGGCCTTCGAGGATACGCAGTATTTT,CASGGAFEDTQYF
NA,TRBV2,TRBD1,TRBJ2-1,TGTGCCAGCAGTCCGGACAGGGCATCGAATGAGCAGTTCTTC,CASSPDRASNEQFF
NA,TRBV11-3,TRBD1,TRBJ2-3,TGTGCCAGCAGCGAAGACAGGGGGCAGGGCACAGATACGCAGTATTTT,CASSEDRGQGTDTQYF
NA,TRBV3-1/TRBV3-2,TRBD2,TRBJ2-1,TGTGCCAGCAGCCAAGTGGCCTGGACTAGCGGGAGGGTCTATGAGCAGTTCTTC,CASSQVAWTSGRVYEQFF
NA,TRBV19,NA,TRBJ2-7,TGTGCCAGTAGTATGCCCCCTCGGGTCGAGCAGTACTTC,CASSMPPRVEQYF
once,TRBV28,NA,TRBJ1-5,TGTGCCAGCAGACCAACTCGGAATCAGCCCCAGCATTTT,CASRPTRNQPQHF
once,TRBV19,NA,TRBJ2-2,TGTGCCAGTAGCCCGGGAGGGGGCGTAGCGGGCACCGGGGAGCTGTTTTTT,CASSPGGGVAGTGELFF
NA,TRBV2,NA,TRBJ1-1,TGTGCCAGCAGTGGCAGGGATAGGGCTGAAGCTTTCTTT,CASSGRDRAEAFF
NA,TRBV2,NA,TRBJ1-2,TGTGCCAGCCAGACAGTTAACTATGGCTACACCTTC,CASQTVNYGYTF
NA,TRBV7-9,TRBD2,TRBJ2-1,TGTGCCAGCAGCACTCTAGCGGGGGGGTCCTACAATGAGCAGTTCTTC,CASSTLAGGSYNEQFF
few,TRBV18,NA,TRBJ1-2,TGTGCCAGCTCACCGGTGGGACAAGGGACTAACTATGGCTACACCTTC,CASSPVGQGTNYGYTF
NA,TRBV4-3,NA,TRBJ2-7,TGCGCCAGCAGCCAAGACGTGCGCTCCTACGAGCAGTACTTC,CASSQDVRSYEQYF
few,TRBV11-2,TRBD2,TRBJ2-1,TGTGCCAGCAGCGCCGTCCGACTAGCGGGAGGTCCCAATGAGCAGTTCTTC,CASSAVRLAGGPNEQFF
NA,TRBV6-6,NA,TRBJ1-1,TGTGCCAGCTCCTCCTCCGGCACTGAAGCTTTCTTT,CASSSSGTEAFF
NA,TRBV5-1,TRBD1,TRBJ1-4,TGCGCCAGCAGCTGGGGGGACAGCCACCTAAATGAAAAACTGTTTTTT,CASSWGDSHLNEKLFF
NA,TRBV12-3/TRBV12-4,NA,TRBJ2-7,TGTGCCAGCAGTGCCTGGACAGTCGAGCAGTACTTC,CASSAWTVEQYF
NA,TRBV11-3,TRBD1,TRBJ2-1,TGTGCCAGCAGCTTACAGGGGGCTGTGAATGAGCAGTTCTTC,CASSLQGAVNEQFF